Sequencing of this TCR beta chain was carried out in a study of T cells in Graves' hyperthyroidism and ophthalmopathy. Across the study: Peripheral blood was acquired at first diagnosis, ahead of any therapy whatsoever. Study results and caveats: Ophthalmopathy prediction by the model preceded onset by a median approximately 5.9 months.

TCR beta CDR3 region amplification was performed from RNA transcripts. RT-PCR in the first round (using the HTBI primer set) targeted the TCR CDR3. One entry per CDR3 protein, called by TCRdb with MiXCR from the multiplex PCR reads. The sample comprises 600,000 to 650,000 distinct CDR3 sequences, 15% to 20% of which are singletons, and less than 4.5% rests with the top ten. As to this clonotype: Its target is unknown. One end of the junction is discordant with germline, which a read error may explain.

Diagnosis of hyperthyroidism was new in patients aged 18 to 65, and its duration was under 2 months. Investigators excluded patients with uncontrolled infection, other autoimmune disease, pregnancy or lactation. The CDR3 extends over 12 amino acids. The germline gives CDR1 KGHSH, CDR2 LQKENI. The chain recombines TRBV18 with TRBJ2-1; 7 bases agree with TRBD1. The specimen was blood. This receptor was identified in a woman aged 25 to 39 with Graves' hyperthyroidism. The DNA for the CDR3 is TGTGCCAACTCAGAAGACAGGGTGGAGCAGTTCTTC. It specifies CANSEDRVEQFF. Combining the CDR3 with reference TRBV18 and TRBJ2-1 gives the whole variable domain NAGVMQNPRHLVRRRGQEARLRCSPMKGHSHVYWYRQLPEEGLKFMVYLQKENIIDESGMPKERFSAEFPKEGPSILRIQQVVRGDSAAYFCANSEDRVEQFFGPGTRLTVL.